These 24 T cell receptor beta chains were sequenced from one sample in a study of neurological immune-mediated disorders. TCRdb passed the 5' RACE reads through MiXCR, listing each CDR3 protein once. The sample shows approximately 44,000 distinct CDR3 sequences, around 5.3% of them seen only once. Sequencing used CD4+ T cells from blood. The source is a woman aged 18-35 years with multiple sclerosis.

The J gene is TRBJ1-1, the V gene TRBV29-1; 7 bases match TRBD1. Germline V CDR1 and CDR2: SQVTM, ANQGSEA. The V segment lost 7 bases and the J segment 3 bases; nucleotides outside the gene matches: 5. The CDR3 length is 12 residues. CDR3 sequence (DNA): TGCAGCGCCGGGACAGCGGACACTGAAGCTTTCTTT. Translated: CSAGTADTEAFF. The whole variable domain, filled in from reference TRBV29-1 and TRBJ1-1, reads SAVISQKPSRDICQRGTSLTIQCQVDSQVTMMFWYRQQPGQSLTLIATANQGSEATYESGFVIDKFPISRPNLTFSTLTVSNMSPEDSSIYLCSAGTADTEAFFGQGTRLTVV.

This clonotype was recorded at least ten times. The chain joins TRBV6-5 to TRBJ1-5; D ambiguous. The V end was cut by 8 bases, the J end by 3 bases, with 11 bases between. Germline CDR1 and CDR2: MNHEY and SVGAGI. CDR3 length equals 13 residues. CDR3 in DNA: TGTGCCAGCCGAGGACTTACCAATCAGCCCCAGCATTTT. Residues: CASRGLTNQPQHF.

This chain uses TRBV24-1 with TRBJ2-2, with unresolved D. The CDR3 loop spans 14 amino acids. CDR1 is KGHDR and CDR2 is SFDVKD in the germline V gene. Trimming removed 0 bases at V and 5 bases at J, with 6 bases between. This chain's CDR3 is CATSDLDSTGELFF. The CDR3 nucleotides are TGTGCCACCAGTGATTTGGATAGTACCGGGGAGCTGTTTTTT.

This clonotype has ten or more counts. The rearrangement uses TRBV7-7 and TRBJ2-2, with 8 bases matching TRBD1. Germline V lookup: CDR1 SSHAT, CDR2 FNYEAQ (reference sequence). The CDR3 loop spans 13 amino acids. The CDR3 bases are TGTGCAACCCAGGGGGCCTTAACCGGGGAGCTGTTTTTT. It specifies CATQGALTGELFF.

This clonotype has a count of ten or more. V gene TRBV5-1 combines with J gene TRBJ2-2, with 8 bases that match TRBD1. CDR1 and CDR2 (germline): SGHRS, YFSETQ. V was pared by 4 bases and J by 7 bases, with 6 bases of the junction left unmatched. The CDR3 consists of 14 residues. The CDR3 here is CASSPDRVGGELFF. CDR3 in DNA: TGCGCCAGCAGCCCGGACAGGGTTGGCGGGGAGCTGTTTTTT.

This clonotype was seen ten or more times. The CDR3 protein is CASSPGGNGPHKAFF. Written as DNA, the CDR3 is TGTGCCAGCAGCCCGGGAGGGAATGGACCTCATAAAGCTTTCTTT. V is TRBV14 and J is TRBJ1-1; the D is unclear. V shed 4 bases and J shed 9 bases, with 21 bases lying between them. From germline, CDR1 is SGHDN and CDR2 FVKESK. This CDR3 has 15 amino acids.

At least ten counts were recorded for this clonotype. The chain uses TRBV5-1 and TRBJ1-4, with TRBD1 as a possible D gene (5 bases). V lost 4 bases and J lost 11, with 18 bases in between. CDR3 length equals 14 residues. Germline loops: CDR1 SGHRS, CDR2 YFSETQ. CDR3 protein: CASSQGREGRKLFF. The CDR3 nucleotides read TGCGCCAGCAGCCAGGGACGGGAGGGACGGAAACTGTTTTTT.

This clonotype showed up many times. The V and J genes are TRBV5-1 and TRBJ2-1, with D unclear. The CDR3 loop spans 17 amino acids. Trimming shortened V by 1 base and J by 5 bases, and 19 bases separated the two germline ends. The germline V gene has CDR1 SGHRS and CDR2 YFSETQ. For the CDR3, the DNA is TGCGCCAGCAGCTTGTCGCCCCTGACCTCAAACAACAATGAGCAGTTCTTC. This encodes CASSLSPLTSNNNEQFF.

This clonotype occurred many times. The chain joins TRBV20-1 to TRBJ2-5; D is undetermined. The V end lost 2 bases, the J end lost 2 bases, and 12 bases lay between the germline ends. The CDR3 totals 14 residues. The germline V gene has CDR1 DFQATT and CDR2 SNEGSKA (reference sequence). This CDR3 is CSARSAQRQETQYF. The CDR3 nucleotides are TGCAGTGCTAGATCGGCCCAACGGCAAGAGACCCAGTACTTC.

This clonotype was recorded at least ten times. The CDR3 loop reads CASSLVAGGGGEQFF. CDR3 in DNA: TGTGCCAGCAGCTTAGTCGCGGGGGGAGGTGGTGAGCAGTTCTTC. This chain links TRBV11-2 with TRBJ2-1, with 8 bases aligning to TRBD2. This CDR3 has 15 amino acids. V gave up 1 base and J gave up 9 bases; unmatched junction bases: 8. Germline CDR1 and CDR2: SGHAT and FQNNGV. Variable domain in full (rest from reference TRBV11-2 and TRBJ2-1): EAGVAQSPRYKIIEKRQSVAFWCNPISGHATLYWYQQILGQGPKLLIQFQNNGVVDDSQLPKDRFSAERLKGVDSTLKIQPAKLEDSAVYLCASSLVAGGGGEQFFGPGTRLTVL.

The table lists this clonotype with many counts. The chain recombines TRBV5-1 with TRBJ2-3; a weak D match, TRBD2 (6 bases). The V end lost 4 bases, the J end lost 2 bases, and 14 bases lay between the germline ends. Germline lookup yields CDR1 SGHRS and CDR2 YFSETQ. The CDR3 is 15 amino acids. The CDR3 DNA reads as TGCGCCAGCAGCCCCCAGGGACTGTCCACAGATACGCAGTATTTT. Translating it yields CASSPQGLSTDTQYF.

This clonotype was observed many times. This chain links TRBV20-1 with TRBJ1-4; 9 positions match TRBD1. Germline CDR1 is DFQATT and CDR2 is SNEGSKA (reference sequence). The CDR3 length is 15 residues. With V trimmed by 3 bases and J by 11 bases, 13 bases remained unmatched. Here the CDR3 reads CSASMGTGTVGKLFF. CDR3 coding DNA: TGCAGTGCTAGTATGGGGACAGGGACAGTAGGGAAACTGTTTTTT.

This clonotype was detected many times. The rearrangement uses TRBV5-1 and TRBJ1-1; no firm D call. The V gene's germline CDR1 is SGHRS and CDR2 YFSETQ. V was trimmed by 4 bases and J by 6 bases, leaving 19 bases between them. The CDR3 totals 15 residues. The CDR3 bases are TGCGCCAGCAGCCTGATAACGGGAATTGGAGCTGAAGCTTTCTTT. Its protein is CASSLITGIGAEAFF.

This clonotype was recorded many times. V is TRBV5-1 and J is TRBJ2-7; TRBD2 is a possible D gene (5 bases). Germline V lookup: CDR1 SGHRS, CDR2 YFSETQ. The V and J ends lost 3 bases and 3 bases respectively, with 19 bases between them. The CDR3 extends over 16 amino acids. The CDR3 DNA reads TGCGCCAGCAGCTCTATCTCGCGGGCTAGCCGCTACGAGCAGTACTTC. It specifies CASSSISRASRYEQYF.

This chain connects TRBV30 to TRBJ1-2; D is possibly TRBD1 (5 bases). Germline CDR1 GTSNPN, CDR2 SVGIG (reference sequence). CDR3 length: 14 residues. Trimming removed 0 bases from V and 4 bases from J, with 12 bases in between. The CDR3 coding sequence is TGTGCCTGGAGTGTGGGTCAGGGCCTCTATGGCTACACCTTC. It specifies CAWSVGQGLYGYTF.

This clonotype has a count of ten or more. This sequence joins TRBV6-2 or TRBV6-3 and TRBJ2-2, with D perhaps TRBD2 (6 bases). The ends were cut back, 5 bases at V and 3 bases at J, with 19 bases in the middle. Germline V gives CDR1 MNHEY, CDR2 SVGEGT. The CDR3 contains 17 residues. The CDR3 is CASSRPTSRTYTGELFF. The CDR3 DNA reads as TGTGCCAGCAGTCGACCTACTAGCCGAACGTACACCGGGGAGCTGTTTTTT.

This clonotype was observed at least ten times. V and J are TRBV24-1 and TRBJ2-7, with D unresolved. The CDR3 spans 13 residues. CDR1 KGHDR and CDR2 SFDVKD come from the germline V gene. Trimming cost V 4 bases and J 6 bases, with 12 bases left between them. CDR3 nucleotide sequence: TGTGCCACCAGTGACCGGACCTCCGGCGAGCAGTACTTC. This gives the protein CATSDRTSGEQYF.

J is TRBJ1-2 and V is TRBV19; D is perhaps TRBD1 (6 bases). Germline values: CDR1 LNHDA, CDR2 SQIVND (reference sequence). The CDR3 loop spans 14 amino acids. Trimming took 3 bases from V and 8 from J, leaving 16 bases between them. This chain's CDR3 is CASSIQQGFQGYTF. CDR3 DNA: TGTGCCAGTAGTATCCAACAGGGATTTCAAGGCTACACCTTC. Complete variable domain (other parts from reference TRBV19 and TRBJ1-2): DGGITQSPKYLFRKEGQNVTLSCEQNLNHDAMYWYRQDPGQGLRLIYYSQIVNDFQKGDIAEGYSVSREKKESFPLTVTSAQKNPTAFYLCASSIQQGFQGYTFGSGTRLTVV.

This clonotype was detected ten times or more. The chain uses TRBV5-1 and TRBJ2-7; D is possibly TRBD1 (6 bases). Trimming took 0 bases from V and 4 from J, leaving 14 bases between them. From germline, CDR1 is SGHRS and CDR2 YFSETQ. There are 15 residues in the CDR3. In nucleotides, the CDR3 is TGCGCCAGCAGCTTGGCACTCCAGGGGAGTTACGAGCAGTACTTC. Its translation is CASSLALQGSYEQYF.

This clonotype was recorded many times. The genes are TRBV7-9 and TRBJ1-1, with 9 bases aligning to TRBD1. The CDR3 consists of 14 residues. J was trimmed by 1 base and V by 3 bases; bases with no gene match: 0. Germline V gene lookup returns CDR1 SEHNR and CDR2 FQNEAQ (reference sequence). The CDR3 sequence is CASSLGQGNTEAFF. The CDR3 DNA reads as TGTGCCAGCAGCTTGGGACAGGGGAACACTGAAGCTTTCTTT.

This clonotype was counted ten times or more. The chain links TRBV4-1 to TRBJ1-2; D is uncertain. The V gene's germline CDR1 is MGHRA and CDR2 YSYEKL. V was cut by 0 bases and J by 8 bases, with 13 bases left in between. The CDR3 runs 14 residues. CDR3 in amino acids: CASSQDQFASGYTF. The CDR3 nucleotides read TGCGCCAGCAGCCAAGACCAGTTTGCTTCCGGCTACACCTTC.

This clonotype has at least ten counts. The chain uses TRBV20-1 and TRBJ1-5; D may be TRBD1 (6 bases). CDR3 size: 16 residues. Trimming removed 2 bases from V and 6 bases from J, with 20 bases in between. From germline, CDR1 is DFQATT and CDR2 SNEGSKA (reference sequence). As DNA, the CDR3 is TGCAGTGCTAGATCGGGGAGTCGGGGGGCTGGTCAGCCCCAGCATTTT. This gives the protein CSARSGSRGAGQPQHF.

The sample holds many counts of this clonotype. This sequence joins TRBV10-3 and TRBJ2-7; 10 nucleotides match TRBD2. The germline V gene has CDR1 ENHRY and CDR2 SYGVKD. Trimming took 0 bases from V and 3 from J; bases not matched to a gene: 8. The CDR3 sequence is 17 residues long. CDR3 sequence reads: CAISESSGGAGRYEQYF. Here the CDR3 DNA reads TGTGCCATCAGTGAGTCGAGCGGGGGGGCCGGTCGCTACGAGCAGTACTTC.

This clonotype was observed at least ten times. This chain uses TRBV7-2 with TRBJ2-2, with TRBD1 as a possible D gene (6 bases). Germline V lookup: CDR1 SGHTA, CDR2 FQGNSA. The CDR3 spans 14 residues. Trimming cost V 3 bases and J 7 bases, with 12 bases left between them. CDR3 DNA sequence: TGTGCCAGCAGCTTTCGGCAGGGGAACGGGGAGCTGTTTTTT. Its protein is CASSFRQGNGELFF.